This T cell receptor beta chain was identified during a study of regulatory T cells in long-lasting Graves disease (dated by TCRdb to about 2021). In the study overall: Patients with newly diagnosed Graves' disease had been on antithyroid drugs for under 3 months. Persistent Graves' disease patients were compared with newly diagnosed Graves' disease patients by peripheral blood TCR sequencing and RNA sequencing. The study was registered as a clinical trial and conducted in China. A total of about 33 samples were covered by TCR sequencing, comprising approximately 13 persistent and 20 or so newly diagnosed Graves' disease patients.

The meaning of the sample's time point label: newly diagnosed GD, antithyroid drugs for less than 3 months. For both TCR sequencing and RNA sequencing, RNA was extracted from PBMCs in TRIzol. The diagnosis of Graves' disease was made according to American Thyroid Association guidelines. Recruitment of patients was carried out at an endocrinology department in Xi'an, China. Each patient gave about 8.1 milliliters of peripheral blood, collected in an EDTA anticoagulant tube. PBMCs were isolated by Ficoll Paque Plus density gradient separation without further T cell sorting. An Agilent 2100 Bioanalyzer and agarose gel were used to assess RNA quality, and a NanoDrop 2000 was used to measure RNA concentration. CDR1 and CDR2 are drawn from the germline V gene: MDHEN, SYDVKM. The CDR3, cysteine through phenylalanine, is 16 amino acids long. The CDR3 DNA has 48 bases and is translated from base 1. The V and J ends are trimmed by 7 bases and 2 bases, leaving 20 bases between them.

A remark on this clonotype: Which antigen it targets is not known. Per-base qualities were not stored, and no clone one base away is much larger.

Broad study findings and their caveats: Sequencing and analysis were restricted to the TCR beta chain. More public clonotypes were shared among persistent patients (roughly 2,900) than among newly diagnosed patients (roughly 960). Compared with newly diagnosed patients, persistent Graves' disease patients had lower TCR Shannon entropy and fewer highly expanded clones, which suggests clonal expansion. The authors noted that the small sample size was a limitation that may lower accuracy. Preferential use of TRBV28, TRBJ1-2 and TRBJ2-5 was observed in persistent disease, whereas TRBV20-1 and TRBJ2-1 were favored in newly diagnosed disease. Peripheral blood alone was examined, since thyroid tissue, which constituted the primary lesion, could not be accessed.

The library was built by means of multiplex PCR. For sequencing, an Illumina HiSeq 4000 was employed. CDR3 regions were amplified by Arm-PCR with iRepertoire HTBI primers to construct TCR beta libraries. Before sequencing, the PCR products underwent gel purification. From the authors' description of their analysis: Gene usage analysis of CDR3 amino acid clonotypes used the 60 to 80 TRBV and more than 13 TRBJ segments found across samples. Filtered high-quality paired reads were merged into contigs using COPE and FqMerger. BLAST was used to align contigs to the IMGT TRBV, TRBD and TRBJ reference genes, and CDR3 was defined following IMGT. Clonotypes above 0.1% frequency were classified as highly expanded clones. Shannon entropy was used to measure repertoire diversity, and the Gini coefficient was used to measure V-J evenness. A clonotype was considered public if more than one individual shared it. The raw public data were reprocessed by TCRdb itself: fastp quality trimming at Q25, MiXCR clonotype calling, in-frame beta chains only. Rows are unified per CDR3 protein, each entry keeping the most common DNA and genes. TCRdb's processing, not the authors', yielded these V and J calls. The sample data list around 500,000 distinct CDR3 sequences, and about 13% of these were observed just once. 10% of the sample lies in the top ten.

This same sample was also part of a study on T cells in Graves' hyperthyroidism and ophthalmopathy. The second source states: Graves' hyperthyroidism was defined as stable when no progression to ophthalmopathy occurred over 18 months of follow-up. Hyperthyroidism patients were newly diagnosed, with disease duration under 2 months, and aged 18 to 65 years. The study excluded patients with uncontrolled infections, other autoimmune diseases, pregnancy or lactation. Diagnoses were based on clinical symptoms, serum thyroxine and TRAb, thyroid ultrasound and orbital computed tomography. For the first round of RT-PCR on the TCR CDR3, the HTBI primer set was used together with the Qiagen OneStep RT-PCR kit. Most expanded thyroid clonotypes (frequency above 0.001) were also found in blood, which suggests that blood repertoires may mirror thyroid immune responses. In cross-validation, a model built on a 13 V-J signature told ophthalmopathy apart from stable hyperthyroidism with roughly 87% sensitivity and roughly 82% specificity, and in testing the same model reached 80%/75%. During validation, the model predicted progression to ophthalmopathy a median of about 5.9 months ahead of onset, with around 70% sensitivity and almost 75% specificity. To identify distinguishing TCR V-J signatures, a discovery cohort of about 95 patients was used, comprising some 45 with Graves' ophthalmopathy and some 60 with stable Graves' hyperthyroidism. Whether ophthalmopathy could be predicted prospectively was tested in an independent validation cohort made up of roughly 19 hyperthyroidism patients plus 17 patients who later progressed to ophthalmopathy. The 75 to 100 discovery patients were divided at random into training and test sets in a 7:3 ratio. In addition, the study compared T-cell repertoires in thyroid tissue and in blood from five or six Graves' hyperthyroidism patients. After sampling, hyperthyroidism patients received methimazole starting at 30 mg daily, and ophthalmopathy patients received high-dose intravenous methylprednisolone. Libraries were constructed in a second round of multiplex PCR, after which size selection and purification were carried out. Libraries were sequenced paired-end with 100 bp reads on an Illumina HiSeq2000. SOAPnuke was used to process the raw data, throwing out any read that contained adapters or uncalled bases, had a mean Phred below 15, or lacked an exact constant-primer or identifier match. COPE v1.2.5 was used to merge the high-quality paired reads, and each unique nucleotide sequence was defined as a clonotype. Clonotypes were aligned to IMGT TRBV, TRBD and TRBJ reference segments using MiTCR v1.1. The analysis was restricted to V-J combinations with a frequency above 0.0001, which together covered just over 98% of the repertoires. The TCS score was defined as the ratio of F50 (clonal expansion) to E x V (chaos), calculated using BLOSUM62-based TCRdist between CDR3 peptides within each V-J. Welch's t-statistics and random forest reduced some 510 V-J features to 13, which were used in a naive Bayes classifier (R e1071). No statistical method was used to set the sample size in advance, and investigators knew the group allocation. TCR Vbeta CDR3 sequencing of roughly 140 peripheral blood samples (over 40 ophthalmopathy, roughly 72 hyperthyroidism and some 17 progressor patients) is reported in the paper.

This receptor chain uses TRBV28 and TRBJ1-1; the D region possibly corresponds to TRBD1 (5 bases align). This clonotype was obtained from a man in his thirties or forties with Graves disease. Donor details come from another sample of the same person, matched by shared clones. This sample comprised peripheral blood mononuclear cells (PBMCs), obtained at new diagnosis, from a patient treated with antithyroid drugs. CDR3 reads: CASNPAQGRGNTEAFF. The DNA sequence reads TGTGCCAGCAACCCGGCGCAGGGACGGGGCAACACTGAAGCTTTCTTT.